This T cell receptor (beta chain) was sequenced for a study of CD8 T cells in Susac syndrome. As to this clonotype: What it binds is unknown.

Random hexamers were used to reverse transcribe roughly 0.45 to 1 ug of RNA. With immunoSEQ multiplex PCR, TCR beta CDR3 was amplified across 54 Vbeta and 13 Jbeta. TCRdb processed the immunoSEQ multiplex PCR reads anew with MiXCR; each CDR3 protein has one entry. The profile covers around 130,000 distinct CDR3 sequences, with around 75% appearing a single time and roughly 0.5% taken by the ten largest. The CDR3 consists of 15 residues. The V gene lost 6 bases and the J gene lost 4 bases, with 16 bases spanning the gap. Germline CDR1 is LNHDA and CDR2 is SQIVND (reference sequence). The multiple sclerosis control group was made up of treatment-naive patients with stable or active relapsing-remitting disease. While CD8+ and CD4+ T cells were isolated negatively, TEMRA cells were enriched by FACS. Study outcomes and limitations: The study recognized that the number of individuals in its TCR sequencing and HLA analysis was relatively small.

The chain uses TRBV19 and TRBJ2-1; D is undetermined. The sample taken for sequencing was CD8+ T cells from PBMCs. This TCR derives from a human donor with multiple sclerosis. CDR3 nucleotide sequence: TGTGCCAGTAGCTCTAGGGCAGGTCCATACAATGAGCAGTTCTTC. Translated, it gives CASSSRAGPYNEQFF. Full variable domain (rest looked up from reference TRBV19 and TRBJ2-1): DGGITQSPKYLFRKEGQNVTLSCEQNLNHDAMYWYRQDPGQGLRLIYYSQIVNDFQKGDIAEGYSVSREKKESFPLTVTSAQKNPTAFYLCASSSRAGPYNEQFFGPGTRLTVL.